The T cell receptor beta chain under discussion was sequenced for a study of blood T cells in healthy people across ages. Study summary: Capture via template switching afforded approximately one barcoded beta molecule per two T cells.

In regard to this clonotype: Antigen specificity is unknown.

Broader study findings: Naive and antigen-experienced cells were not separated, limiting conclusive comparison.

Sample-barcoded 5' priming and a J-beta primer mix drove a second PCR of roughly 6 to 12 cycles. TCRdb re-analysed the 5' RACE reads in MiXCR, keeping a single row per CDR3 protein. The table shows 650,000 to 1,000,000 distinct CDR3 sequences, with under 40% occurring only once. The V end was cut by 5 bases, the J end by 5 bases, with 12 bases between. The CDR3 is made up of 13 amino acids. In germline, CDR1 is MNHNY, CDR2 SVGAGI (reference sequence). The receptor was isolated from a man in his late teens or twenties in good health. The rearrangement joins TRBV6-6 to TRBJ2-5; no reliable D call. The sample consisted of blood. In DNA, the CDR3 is TGTGCCAGCAGTGTAAACCGGCGGGAGACCCAGTACTTC. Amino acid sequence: CASSVNRRETQYF.